This TCR beta chain was recorded in a study of identical twins. V lost 3 bases and J 9 bases, leaving 14 bases between the germline ends. CDR1 MNHNY and CDR2 SVGAGI come from the germline V gene (reference sequence). CDR3 length: 13 residues. TCRdb independently ran MiXCR on the 5' RACE reads; one entry per CDR3 protein. The table has 500,000 to 600,000 distinct CDR3 sequences, around 20% seen once. A few counts support this clonotype. The antigen remains unidentified. Study results and limitations: There was an excess of low generation probability in the out-of-frame alpha sequences that twins shared.

This sample also belongs to another study, concerning T cells expressing NK-cell markers. That report notes: Repertoire data for TCR beta were derived from sorted T cells (CD3+CD56+NKG2C+, CD3+CD56+NKG2C- and CD3+CD56-NKG2C+).

The source material was CD4+ T cells sorted from blood. This clonotype was sampled from a woman aged 18-30 years in good health. The gene calls are TRBV6-6 and TRBJ1-2; no firm D call. DNA of the CDR3: TGTGCCAGCAGTTATGACCAGATTGTGAGCTACACCTTC. The encoded protein is CASSYDQIVSYTF.